This T cell receptor (beta chain) was recorded in a study of preoperative IRX-2 immunotherapy in early breast cancer. Generated by immunoSEQ multiplex PCR, the TCRdb table keeps only in-frame clones and is missing some. The sample has fewer than 30,000 clones, around 87% seen once. The CDR3 totals 17 residues. Trimming shortened V by 4 bases and J by 0 bases, and 19 bases separated the two germline ends. From germline, CDR1 is SGDLS and CDR2 YYNGEE. The treatment here: preoperative locoregional IRX-2 cytokine immunotherapy. Preoperative locoregional IRX-2 cytokine immunotherapy was tested in the phase Ib source study.

The TCR comes from a human donor with breast cancer. The genes are TRBV9 and TRBJ2-5; tentatively, D is TRBD1 or TRBD2 (5 bases each). Sampling was conducted from a patient treated with IRX-2 immunotherapy. This chain's CDR3 is CASSPRWGRSDQETQYF. As DNA, the CDR3 is TGTGCCAGCAGCCCCCGTTGGGGGAGATCGGACCAAGAGACCCAGTACTTC.